The 2 T cell receptor beta chains given below trace back to one sample, sequenced in a study of cytomegalovirus exposure and HLA in healthy donors. PCR employed 60 Vbeta and 13 Jbeta primers. Assay used: immunoSEQ multiplex PCR; TCRdb lists only in-frame clones, some missing. The sample yields roughly 63,000 clones, around 80% seen once. Sequenced input: PBMCs. Receptors were obtained from a woman aged 40 to 49 in good health and CMV-seropositive.

The chain employs TRBV6-4 and TRBJ1-5; 9 bases fit TRBD1. The CDR3 spans 13 residues. The germline V gene encodes CDR1 MRHNA and CDR2 SNTAGT. In nucleotides, the CDR3 is TGTGTCCACAGGGGGCACCTTTATCAGCCCCAGCATTTT. Encoded protein: CVHRGHLYQPQHF.

The chain couples TRBV27 to TRBJ1-4, with 9 bases fitting TRBD1. Germline V lookup: CDR1 MNHEY, CDR2 SMNVEV (reference sequence). With V trimmed by 5 bases and J by 8 bases, 6 bases remained unmatched. This CDR3 contains 14 residues. The CDR3 region is CASSRTGEAEKLFF. The DNA of the CDR3 is TGTGCCAGCAGTAGGACAGGGGAGGCCGAAAAACTGTTTTTT.